These T cell receptor beta chains were read from a single sample in a study of blood T cell repertoires in COVID-19. Profiled with immunoSEQ multiplex PCR; TCRdb holds only in-frame clones, not every one. The sample has about 410,000 clones, more than 80% seen once. Sequencing was carried out using peripheral blood. The source is a woman in her thirties with active or convalescent COVID-19. CDR3s leave out the opening cysteine and the closing phenylalanine or tryptophan. Fields, in order: J gene, V gene, CDR3 protein.

j_call: TRBJ1-1; v_call: TRBV7-2; cdr3_aa: ASSLGAGQGRDTEAF
j_call: TRBJ2-7; v_call: TRBV27; cdr3_aa: ASSTGLAAASRQY
j_call: TRBJ2-7; v_call: TRBV6-5; cdr3_aa: ASNTGQGEQY
j_call: TRBJ2-5; v_call: TRBV7-2; cdr3_aa: ASSPSTGVGETQY
j_call: TRBJ2-4; v_call: TRBV19; cdr3_aa: ASRLDGGDIQY
j_call: TRBJ2-3; v_call: TRBV28; cdr3_aa: ASSPSWVAGEGTQY
j_call: TRBJ2-1; v_call: TRBV10-3; cdr3_aa: AIRGQGNEQF
j_call: TRBJ1-1; v_call: TRBV2; cdr3_aa: ASSDRGQGTEAF
j_call: TRBJ2-2; v_call: TRBV19; cdr3_aa: ASSIGTGGHTGELF
j_call: TRBJ2-5; v_call: TRBV19; cdr3_aa: ASSFGLGETQY
j_call: TRBJ1-1; v_call: TRBV19; cdr3_aa: ASSIEGGMNTEAF
j_call: TRBJ1-1; v_call: TRBV6-5; cdr3_aa: ASSLYRVDTEAF
j_call: TRBJ1-1; v_call: TRBV14; cdr3_aa: ASSPQRRGNTEAF
j_call: TRBJ2-2; v_call: TRBV19; cdr3_aa: ASGLATGELF
j_call: TRBJ1-1; v_call: TRBV15; cdr3_aa: ATSPRVNTEAF
j_call: TRBJ1-1; v_call: TRBV11-2; cdr3_aa: ASTLIHDREAF
j_call: TRBJ2-2; v_call: TRBV4-1; cdr3_aa: ASSYNTGELF
j_call: TRBJ2-1; v_call: TRBV6-5; cdr3_aa: ASRDPGGEQF
j_call: TRBJ1-4; v_call: TRBV30; cdr3_aa: AWSQNRPVETNEKLF
j_call: TRBJ1-3; v_call: TRBV6-1; cdr3_aa: ASSEQTPQSSGNTIY
j_call: TRBJ2-7; v_call: TRBV29-1; cdr3_aa: SVVSQGAYEQY
j_call: TRBJ1-2; v_call: TRBV12-3/TRBV12-4; cdr3_aa: ASSIGYHGYT
j_call: TRBJ2-3; v_call: TRBV5-4; cdr3_aa: ASSAENTQY
j_call: TRBJ2-1; v_call: TRBV5-1; cdr3_aa: ASSVWRADIHEQF
j_call: TRBJ2-7; v_call: TRBV5-1; cdr3_aa: ASSLAPEIEQY
j_call: TRBJ2-2; v_call: TRBV3-1/TRBV3-2; cdr3_aa: ASSQRRTSELF
j_call: TRBJ2-1; v_call: TRBV28; cdr3_aa: ASSLPSGQQQNEQF
j_call: TRBJ1-6; v_call: TRBV6-5; cdr3_aa: ASRQGQLNSPLH
j_call: TRBJ2-2; v_call: TRBV4-2; cdr3_aa: ASSLILAVNTGELF
j_call: TRBJ2-7; v_call: TRBV30; cdr3_aa: AWSPGGEQY
j_call: TRBJ2-1; v_call: TRBV5-8; cdr3_aa: ASSPVWAGLYNEQF
j_call: TRBJ1-1; v_call: TRBV7-9; cdr3_aa: ASSPQDSMNTEAF
j_call: TRBJ1-2; v_call: TRBV7-8; cdr3_aa: ASSLGTGVGYGYT
j_call: TRBJ1-1; v_call: TRBV5-6; cdr3_aa: ASSQLGQGSNTEAF
j_call: TRBJ2-2; v_call: TRBV5-1; cdr3_aa: ASSLPEGSHELF
j_call: TRBJ2-5; v_call: TRBV11-3; cdr3_aa: ASSSVAGETQY
j_call: TRBJ1-1; v_call: TRBV7-9; cdr3_aa: ASSHGGIEAF
j_call: TRBJ2-1; v_call: TRBV5-1; cdr3_aa: ASSLGLDEQF
j_call: TRBJ2-4; v_call: TRBV5-1; cdr3_aa: ASSPGADIGHIQY
j_call: TRBJ2-2; v_call: TRBV7-7; cdr3_aa: ASSLSPTAGELF
j_call: TRBJ1-1; v_call: TRBV12-3/TRBV12-4; cdr3_aa: ASSLGQKTEAF
j_call: TRBJ2-3; v_call: TRBV14; cdr3_aa: ASSLQGLAGYTQY
j_call: TRBJ2-5; v_call: TRBV5-6; cdr3_aa: ASSWDREETQY
j_call: TRBJ2-2; v_call: TRBV5-6; cdr3_aa: ASSFWTSGGNTGELF
j_call: TRBJ2-7; v_call: TRBV19; cdr3_aa: ASSTGLAGLYEQY
j_call: TRBJ1-1; v_call: TRBV14; cdr3_aa: ASSHPTPNTEAF
j_call: TRBJ2-7; v_call: TRBV10-3; cdr3_aa: AIRFGTGSYEQY